A single sample gave rise to the 9 T cell receptor beta chains below, sequenced in a study of blood T cells in healthy people across ages. A J-beta primer mix and a sample-barcoded 5' primer were used in a second PCR of about 7 to 12 cycles. One entry per CDR3 protein, called by TCRdb with MiXCR from the 5' RACE reads. The sample has about 1.7 million distinct CDR3 sequences; 28% are singletons. The sequenced sample consisted of blood. These receptors were obtained from a woman aged 25 to 39 in good health.

The V gene is TRBV7-2, the J gene TRBJ2-1; D remains unclear. This CDR3 is built from 15 residues. The V end lost 4 bases, the J end lost 10 bases, and 20 bases lay between the germline ends. Germline lookup yields CDR1 SGHTA and CDR2 FQGNSA. The CDR3 nucleotides read TGTGCCAGCAGCTCAGGACGGACCCTAAGCTACGAGCAGTTCTTC. Translation: CASSSGRTLSYEQFF.

As regards this clonotype: The junction differs from germline at one of its ends, possibly a read error. The chain has TRBV29-1 and TRBJ1-1, with a tentative D call TRBD1 (6 bases). This CDR3 has 14 amino acids. The V gene's germline CDR1 is SQVTM and CDR2 ANQGSEA. The CDR3 DNA reads TGCAGCGTTGATAAGGGGGGCTACGGCACTGGAGCTTTCTTT. Its protein product is CSVDKGGYGTGAFF.

This clonotype has a handful of counts. The J gene is TRBJ2-4, the V gene TRBV10-3; D is possibly TRBD1 or TRBD2 (7 bases each). The CDR3 length is 15 residues. Trimming took off 0 bases at V and 8 bases at J, with 14 bases between the two ends. The germline V gene encodes CDR1 ENHRY and CDR2 SYGVKD. The CDR3 loop is CAISESNPGGDIQYF. CDR3 coding DNA: TGTGCCATCAGTGAGTCGAATCCAGGGGGGGACATTCAGTACTTC.

The V and J genes are TRBV3-1 and TRBJ2-3, with 7 bases identical to TRBD2. Germline V gene lookup returns CDR1 LGHDT and CDR2 YNNKEL (reference sequence). CDR3 size: 16 residues. Unmatched junction bases numbered 8, after V lost 0 bases and J lost 5 bases. The CDR3, as DNA: TGTGCCAGCAGCCAAGATAGGTGGACGGGGGGAGATACGCAGTATTTT. This translates into CASSQDRWTGGDTQYF.

The V and J genes are TRBV6-5 and TRBJ1-5; D might be TRBD1 (5 bases). The V gene's germline CDR1 is MNHEY and CDR2 SVGAGI. The CDR3 consists of 14 residues. V lost 2 bases and J lost 7, with 12 bases in between. CDR3 bases: TGTGCCAGCAGTTACCGGGGCGCGGAGCAGCCCCAGCATTTT. As protein: CASSYRGAEQPQHF.

This chain joins TRBV5-5 and TRBJ2-7; no reliable D call. V shed 0 bases and J shed 2 bases, with 9 bases lying between them. The germline V gene encodes CDR1 SGHKS and CDR2 YYEKEE (reference sequence). The CDR3 length is 14 residues. CDR3 in amino acids: CASSLVAATYEQYF. The CDR3 DNA sequence: TGTGCCAGCAGCTTGGTCGCAGCTACCTACGAGCAGTACTTC. The whole variable domain, remainder taken from reference TRBV5-5 and TRBJ2-7, is DAGVTQSPTHLIKTRGQQVTLRCSPISGHKSVSWYQQVLGQGPQFIFQYYEKEERGRGNFPDRFSARQFPNYSSELNVNALLLGDSALYLCASSLVAATYEQYFGPGTRLTVT.

The chain couples TRBV20-1 to TRBJ1-5; a possible D gene is TRBD1 (5 bases). The CDR3 contains 14 residues. Trimming removed 0 bases from V and 0 bases from J, with 6 bases in between. Germline V gives CDR1 DFQATT, CDR2 SNEGSKA (reference sequence). The DNA of the CDR3 is TGCAGTGCTAGAGATGACAGTAGCAATCAGCCCCAGCATTTT. Protein product: CSARDDSSNQPQHF.

This chain uses TRBV12-3 or TRBV12-4 with TRBJ1-1; D is uncertain. Trimming stripped 8 bases from V and 1 base from J, with 14 bases between. The CDR3 consists of 14 residues. CDR3 sequence: CASGRLVRNTEAFF. For the CDR3, the DNA is TGTGCCAGCGGCCGACTCGTGCGGAACACTGAAGCTTTCTTT.

This clonotype was seen a few times. The chain uses TRBV7-2 and TRBJ2-3; TRBD2 agrees at 8 bases. V was pared by 5 bases and J by 3 bases, with 10 bases of the junction left unmatched. From germline, CDR1 is SGHTA and CDR2 FQGNSA. The CDR3 covers 16 residues. The CDR3 region has the DNA TGTGCCAGCAGCCCACCGGGGGGGGCGCCTACAGATACGCAGTATTTT. Protein sequence: CASSPPGGAPTDTQYF.